This TCR beta chain was recovered during a study of T-cell memory formation after mild COVID-19. Study at large: TCR clusters largely stayed donor specific. Study-wide points: Mainly CM and EM harbored the contracting CD4+ clones; mainly EMRA harbored the CD8+ ones.

In this sample, this clonotype turned up a few times. Its cognate antigen is unknown. V was pared by 5 bases and J by 1 base, with 6 bases between. The CDR3 loop spans 13 amino acids. The germline V gene has CDR1 LNHNV and CDR2 YYDKDF (reference sequence). Using constant-segment primers, 5'RACE produced TCR alpha and TCR beta cDNA libraries carrying sample barcodes and UMIs. Each CDR3 protein gets one entry after TCRdb re-called the 5' RACE reads with MiXCR. Counted here are approximately 190,000 distinct CDR3 sequences, about 16% occurring once; the ten biggest clones make up 2.4%. The receptor was isolated from an adult woman who had mild COVID-19 (a few samples of this study predate the infection). Cell type and time point are not known. Sequencing was performed on PBMCs or a T cell subset sorted from them (not recorded which). This rearrangement joins TRBV15 to TRBJ1-5; D unresolved. The CDR3 region has the DNA TGTGCCACCAGCGGTCAGAGCAATCAGCCCCAGCATTTT. This encodes CATSGQSNQPQHF. The whole variable domain, remainder taken from reference TRBV15 and TRBJ1-5, is DAMVIQNPRYQVTQFGKPVTLSCSQTLNHNVMYWYQQKSSQAPKLLFHYYDKDFNNEADTPDNFQSRRPNTSFCFLDIRSPGLGDTAMYLCATSGQSNQPQHFGDGTRLSIL.